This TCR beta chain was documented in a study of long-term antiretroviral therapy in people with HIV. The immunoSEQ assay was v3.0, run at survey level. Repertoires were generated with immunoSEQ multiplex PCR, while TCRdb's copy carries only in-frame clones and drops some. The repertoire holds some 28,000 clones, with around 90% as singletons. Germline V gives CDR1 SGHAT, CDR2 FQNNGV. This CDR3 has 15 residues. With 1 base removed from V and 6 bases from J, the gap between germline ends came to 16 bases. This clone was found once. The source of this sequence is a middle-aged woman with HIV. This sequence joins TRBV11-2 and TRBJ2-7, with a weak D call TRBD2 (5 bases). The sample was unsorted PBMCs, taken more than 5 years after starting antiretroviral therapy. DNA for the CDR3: TGTGCCAGCAGCTTAGGGTCTAGCAAGACGGGCGAGCAGTACTTC. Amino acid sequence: CASSLGSSKTGEQYF.